These 5 T cell receptor beta chains were sequenced from one sample in a study of esophageal squamous cell carcinoma under preoperative chemotherapy. TCRdb re-analysed the PCR reads in MiXCR, keeping a single row per CDR3 protein. Here the sample spans fewer than 20,000 distinct CDR3 sequences, roughly 46% being singletons. Noted time point: after preoperative PTX-NDP chemotherapy. Sampling was conducted from a patient given preoperative chemotherapy. Every receptor here comes from a human donor with esophageal squamous cell carcinoma. The donor label of this sample is uncertain.

The rearrangement links TRBV6-2 or TRBV6-3 to TRBJ2-3, with D possibly TRBD2 on 6 matching bases. The V gene's germline CDR1 is MNHEY and CDR2 SVGEGT. V was trimmed by 8 bases and J by 0 bases, leaving 12 bases between them. The CDR3 sequence is 14 residues long. The chain's CDR3 is CASGRGTSTDTQYF. Here the CDR3 DNA reads TGTGCCAGCGGTCGCGGGACCAGCACAGATACGCAGTATTTT.

For this clonotype: Its ends do not fully match the called genes, so a read error is possible. The genes are TRBV7-2 and TRBJ2-3; D possibly uses TRBD1 or TRBD2 (7 bases each). Germline V gene lookup returns CDR1 SGHTA and CDR2 FQGNSA. This CDR3 region has 16 residues. Here the CDR3 reads CASGARQGGSPDTQYF. CDR3 coding DNA: TGTGCCAGTGGGGCACGCCAGGGGGGGAGCCCAGATACCCAGTATTTT.

This clonotype was observed many times. This chain uses TRBV7-8 with TRBJ2-5; 7 bases align to TRBD2. The ends lost 3 bases at V and 11 bases at J; junction bases unmatched: 15. Germline V gene data show CDR1 as SGHVS and CDR2 as FQNEAQ. This CDR3 is 15 amino acids long. As DNA, the CDR3 is TGTGCCAGCAGCTTCGTGACTAGCCCATTGGGTGAGCAGTACTTC. This gives the protein CASSFVTSPLGEQYF.

The CDR3, as DNA: TGTGCCAGCAGTGACGGGACTAGCGGCTACAATGAGCAGTTCTTC. Translation: CASSDGTSGYNEQFF. The chain combines TRBV6-1 with TRBJ2-1; TRBD2 aligns across 11 bases. Germline lookup yields CDR1 MNHNS and CDR2 SASEGT. The CDR3 consists of 15 residues. The V and J ends lost 3 bases and 3 bases, in that order; junction bases with no gene match: 1.

This clonotype was observed a single time. At one boundary the junction diverges from the germline segment, which might be a read error. CDR3 in DNA: TGTGCCAGCAGGGGGCGACGGGGGGGGAGCCCAGAGACGCAGTATTTC. It translates to CASRGRRGGSPETQYF. This sequence joins TRBV7-2 and TRBJ2-5; TRBD2 matches at 8 bases. CDR3 length equals 16 residues. Per germline, CDR1 SGHTA and CDR2 FQGNSA.